The 28 T cell receptor beta chains below all came from one sample that was sequenced in a study of patients and donors after allogeneic stem cell transplantation. MiXCR was run by TCRdb on the RT-PCR reads, yielding one entry per CDR3 protein. The table has fewer than 180,000 distinct CDR3 sequences, 30% to 45% seen once. Sample: blood, either unsorted or a sorted T cell fraction (not recorded which). The receptors here all came from a human donor who was either an allogeneic HSCT recipient or a stem cell or donor lymphocyte infusion donor (not recorded which). It is not recorded whose cells these are; they may come from a transplant donor.

V and J are TRBV6-6 and TRBJ2-7; TRBD2 aligns across 10 bases. There are 18 residues in the CDR3. Germline CDR1 MNHNY, CDR2 SVGAGI (reference sequence). The junction had 13 bases not matched to a gene; V was cut back by 4 bases and J by 1 base. The CDR3 is CASSSYPPGLASSYEQYV. Written as DNA, the CDR3 is TGTGCCAGCAGTTCGTATCCTCCGGGACTAGCGTCTTCCTACGAGCAGTACGTC.

This chain joins TRBV29-1 and TRBJ2-3; TRBD1 matches at 8 bases. CDR1 is SQVTM, CDR2 ANQGSEA, per germline. The CDR3 loop spans 15 amino acids. J was trimmed by 4 bases and V by 1 base; bases with no gene match: 7. The CDR3 DNA reads as TGCAGCGTTGAAGGAGACAGGGGATGGGCAGATACGCAGTATTTT. This sequence encodes CSVEGDRGWADTQYF.

V gene TRBV28 combines with J gene TRBJ2-1, with 12 bases lining up with TRBD2. Germline CDR1 MDHEN, CDR2 SYDVKM. The trim removed 6 bases at V and 5 bases at J, leaving 8 bases unmatched. The CDR3 has 16 residues. The CDR3 bases are TGTGCCAGCAGGGAGGACTGGACTAGCGGGAACAATGAGCAGTTCTTC. This codes for CASREDWTSGNNEQFF.

The chain is built from TRBV20-1 and TRBJ1-1, with 8 bases identical to TRBD1. This CDR3 region has 13 residues. Germline V gene data show CDR1 as DFQATT and CDR2 as SNEGSKA (reference sequence). V lost 8 bases and J lost 4; bases outside the gene matches: 9. CDR3 nucleotide sequence: TGCAGTTCGTCCTTCGACAGGGGCACTGAAGCTTTCTTT. Its translation: CSSSFDRGTEAFF.

CDR3 protein: CASSYPGLYEQYF. The CDR3 DNA sequence: TGTGCCAGCAGTTACCCCGGACTCTACGAGCAGTACTTC. The chain is built from TRBV6-2 or TRBV6-3 and TRBJ2-7, with a weak D call TRBD2 (5 bases). The CDR3 sequence is 13 residues long. Trimming took off 2 bases at V and 3 bases at J, with 8 bases between the two ends. Germline V gives CDR1 MNHEY, CDR2 SVGEGT.

There are a few counts of this clonotype. V is TRBV5-4 and J is TRBJ1-4; TRBD1 matches 8 bases. CDR1 SGHNT and CDR2 YYREEE come from the germline V gene (reference sequence). V trimming: 4 bases; J trimming: 6 bases; junction bases outside the gene matches: 8. The length of the CDR3 is 15 residues. DNA of the CDR3: TGTGCCAGCAGCCCCCAGGGGGCCCCTGATGAAAAACTGTTTTTT. Translated: CASSPQGAPDEKLFF.

This clonotype was seen once. The rearrangement uses TRBV15 and TRBJ1-2, with D unclear. The germline V gene encodes CDR1 LNHNV and CDR2 YYDKDF (reference sequence). The CDR3 sequence is 12 residues long. Between the trimmed V and J ends, which lost 2 bases and 8 bases, there was a span of 9 bases. The chain's CDR3 is CATSRSGGGYTF. In DNA, the CDR3 is TGTGCCACCAGCAGATCGGGAGGGGGCTACACCTTC.

The chain employs TRBV20-1 and TRBJ2-1; D gene uncertain. Germline V lookup: CDR1 DFQATT, CDR2 SNEGSKA (reference sequence). Trimming left V 0 bases short and J 6 bases short, with 6 bases between. The CDR3 extends over 12 amino acids. DNA of the CDR3: TGCAGTGCTAGAGAGTCAGTCAATGAGCAGTTCTTC. The encoded protein is CSARESVNEQFF.

The chain is built from TRBV5-6 and TRBJ2-4, with D unclear. The CDR3 runs 12 residues. The V gene's germline CDR1 is SGHDT and CDR2 YYEEEE. V was shortened by 1 base and J by 7 bases, with 6 bases between the two germline ends. As DNA, the CDR3 is TGTGCCAGCAGCTTGTTCCCCAACATTCAGTACTTC. Its protein product is CASSLFPNIQYF.

The chain links TRBV12-3 or TRBV12-4 to TRBJ2-3; 9 bases line up with TRBD1. Losses at the gene ends were 3 bases for V and 1 base for J; bases not matched to a gene: 5. The CDR3 runs to 16 residues. The CDR3 reads CASSFHRGLGTDTQYF. The CDR3 DNA reads as TGTGCCAGCAGTTTCCACAGGGGGCTAGGCACAGATACGCAGTATTTT.

The rearrangement links TRBV12-3 or TRBV12-4 to TRBJ1-4; tentative D call: TRBD1 (6 bases). The CDR3 spans 18 residues. Trimming took 1 base from V and 1 from J, leaving 16 bases between them. The CDR3 loop is CASSLGGPILRTNEKLFF. CDR3 in DNA: TGTGCCAGCAGTTTAGGGGGGCCAATACTTAGAACTAATGAAAAACTGTTTTTT.

This clonotype was seen ten or more times. This sequence joins TRBV5-6 and TRBJ1-5; D is perhaps TRBD1 (5 bases). Germline loops: CDR1 SGHDT, CDR2 YYEEEE. V was pared by 0 bases and J by 1 base, with 5 bases between. This CDR3 region has 14 residues. The CDR3 spells CASSLAGSNQPQHF. CDR3 bases: TGTGCCAGCAGCTTGGCAGGGAGCAATCAGCCCCAGCATTTT.

This clonotype was counted only a few times. The CDR3 DNA reads as TGTGCCAGCAGCTTAGACAGGTCCTATGGCTACACCTTC. Residues: CASSLDRSYGYTF. This sequence joins TRBV7-9 and TRBJ1-2; a possible D gene is TRBD1 (5 bases). Between the trimmed V and J ends, which lost 1 base and 4 bases, there was a span of 7 bases. Per the germline V gene, CDR1 is SEHNR and CDR2 is FQNEAQ (reference sequence). The CDR3 consists of 13 residues.

There are a few counts of this clonotype. The V call is TRBV6-6, the J call TRBJ1-2; tentatively, D is TRBD1 (5 bases). There are 17 residues in the CDR3. The germline V gene encodes CDR1 MNHNY and CDR2 SVGAGI (reference sequence). Trimming left V 2 bases short and J 3 bases short, with 19 bases between. The CDR3 DNA reads as TGTGCCAGCAGTTACCCCTTCTACAGGAGTGCCTACTATGGCTACACCTTC. It codes for CASSYPFYRSAYYGYTF.

V usage is TRBV10-3 and J usage is TRBJ2-5; 8 nucleotides match TRBD2. V was pared by 3 bases and J by 3 bases, with 3 bases of the junction left unmatched. Germline loops: CDR1 ENHRY, CDR2 SYGVKD. The CDR3 extends over 14 amino acids. CDR3 loop: CAISDQGLEETQYF. The CDR3 bases are TGTGCCATCAGTGATCAGGGACTAGAAGAGACCCAGTACTTC.

This clonotype occurred a few times. The rearrangement uses TRBV6-2 or TRBV6-3 and TRBJ1-6, with D hard to call. The V end lost 4 bases, the J end lost 8 bases, and 15 bases lay between the germline ends. The germline CDR1 and CDR2 sequences are MNHEY and SVGEGT. The CDR3 has 15 amino acids. The CDR3 is CASSSPGREDSPLHF. CDR3 nucleotides: TGTGCCAGCAGTTCCCCCGGACGGGAAGATTCACCCCTCCACTTT.

The chain is built from TRBV10-3 and TRBJ1-6; a weak D match, TRBD1 (5 bases). The CDR3 has 18 residues. Germline values: CDR1 ENHRY, CDR2 SYGVKD. V was cut by 0 bases and J by 6 bases, with 18 bases left in between. The CDR3 spells CAISESVGRGAFNSPLHF. CDR3 nucleotide sequence: TGTGCCATCAGTGAGTCGGTAGGGCGAGGGGCGTTTAATTCACCCCTCCACTTT.

This clonotype was observed a few times. V gene TRBV7-2 combines with J gene TRBJ1-5, with D uncertain. The germline gives CDR1 SGHTA, CDR2 FQGNSA. The CDR3 has 13 residues. Trimming shortened V by 2 bases and J by 7 bases, and 9 bases separated the two germline ends. CDR3 coding DNA: TGTGCCAGCAGCTTATCCCCGGTCCAGCCCCAGCATTTT. It translates to CASSLSPVQPQHF.

The table lists this clonotype with a few counts. This chain joins TRBV9 and TRBJ1-6; TRBD1 matches at 10 bases. Germline CDR1 and CDR2: SGDLS and YYNGEE. The J segment lost 6 bases and the V segment lost 7 bases, leaving 4 bases of the junction unmatched. The CDR3 loop spans 14 amino acids. The CDR3 sequence: CASGRDRGNSPLHF. The CDR3 region has the DNA TGTGCCAGCGGGCGGGACAGGGGTAATTCACCCCTCCACTTT.

The chain uses TRBV12-3 or TRBV12-4 and TRBJ2-1, with D unresolved. V shed 7 bases and J shed 6 bases, with 10 bases lying between them. This CDR3 comprises 12 residues. In DNA, the CDR3 is TGTGCCAGCAATTTCCGCGTCAATGAGCAGTTCTTC. This sequence encodes CASNFRVNEQFF.

This clonotype was observed a handful of times. J is TRBJ2-5 and V is TRBV3-1, with 8 bases that match TRBD2. Unmatched junction bases numbered 2, after V lost 1 base and J lost 1 base. The length of the CDR3 is 15 residues. The germline V gene has CDR1 LGHDT and CDR2 YNNKEL (reference sequence). CDR3 loop: CASSQGLAFQETQYF. CDR3 nucleotide sequence: TGTGCCAGCAGCCAAGGACTAGCGTTCCAAGAGACCCAGTACTTC.

This clonotype has a handful of counts. This chain uses TRBV5-1 with TRBJ1-1; D is perhaps TRBD1 (6 bases). Trimming left V 3 bases short and J 2 bases short, with 11 bases between. Germline V gene lookup returns CDR1 SGHRS and CDR2 YFSETQ. This CDR3 comprises 14 residues. CDR3 coding DNA: TGCGCCAGCAGCTGGAGACAGGCTAACACTGAAGCTTTCTTT. Protein sequence: CASSWRQANTEAFF.

This chain connects TRBV12-3 or TRBV12-4 to TRBJ1-6, with D unclear. This CDR3 region has 14 residues. Deletions cut 3 bases from V and 3 bases from J, with 6 bases between. CDR3 sequence: CASSFSDYNSPLHF. CDR3 nucleotide sequence: TGTGCCAGCAGTTTTTCGGACTATAATTCACCCCTCCACTTT.

In its sample, this clonotype was seen a few times. V gene TRBV12-3 or TRBV12-4 combines with J gene TRBJ1-6, with D hard to call. Trimming left V 5 bases short and J 14 bases short, with 13 bases between. This CDR3 spans 12 amino acids. The CDR3 reads CASSNSRATLHF. The DNA for the CDR3 is TGTGCCAGCAGTAATTCAAGAGCCACCCTCCACTTT.

The rearrangement uses TRBV28 and TRBJ1-5; 12 bases match TRBD1. The CDR3 runs to 16 residues. Germline values: CDR1 MDHEN, CDR2 SYDVKM. V trimming: 3 bases; J trimming: 7 bases; junction bases outside the gene matches: 7. CDR3 sequence reads: CASSLPGQGAFQPQHF. The CDR3 bases are TGTGCCAGCAGTTTGCCGGGACAGGGGGCCTTCCAGCCCCAGCATTTT. Filled out from reference TRBV28 and TRBJ1-5, the complete variable domain reads DVKVTQSSRYLVKRTGEKVFLECVQDMDHENMFWYRQDPGLGLRLIYFSYDVKMKEKGDIPEGYSVSREKKERFSLILESASTNQTSMYLCASSLPGQGAFQPQHFGDGTRLSIL.

This sequence joins TRBV7-2 and TRBJ1-1, with 8 bases lining up with TRBD1. The CDR3 is 13 amino acids. V was pared by 3 bases and J by 6 bases, with 3 bases of the junction left unmatched. Germline values: CDR1 SGHTA, CDR2 FQGNSA. As DNA, the CDR3 is TGTGCCAGCAGCTTCTCAGGGGGCGCTGAAGCTTTCTTT. It is translated as CASSFSGGAEAFF.

The chain joins TRBV12-3 or TRBV12-4 to TRBJ1-2, with TRBD1 identical over 11 bases. Unmatched junction bases numbered 3, after V lost 5 bases and J lost 7 bases. The CDR3 has 13 residues. The CDR3 loop is CASSRTGGGGYTF. CDR3 bases: TGTGCCAGCAGTAGGACAGGGGGCGGTGGCTACACCTTC.

This clonotype has a handful of counts. J is TRBJ1-2 and V is TRBV20-1; D gene unclear. Trimming stripped 7 bases from V and 8 bases from J, with 11 bases between. Germline V CDR1 and CDR2: DFQATT, SNEGSKA (reference sequence). The CDR3 loop spans 10 amino acids. In nucleotides, the CDR3 is TGCAGTGTACGCGACGTGGGCTACACCTTC. This sequence encodes CSVRDVGYTF.